A single sample gave rise to the 23 T cell receptor beta chains below, sequenced in a study of T cell repertoires in cytomegalovirus infection. TCRdb itself ran the reads through MiXCR, one entry per CDR3 protein. The sample includes 600,000 to 800,000 distinct CDR3 sequences, 24% of them seen just once. The sequenced sample was CD8+ T cells from PBMCs. The receptors come from a human donor in good health (CMV status not recorded). Some clones in this sample may be carry-over from other donors' samples.

This clonotype was seen a few times. This rearrangement joins TRBV28 to TRBJ1-1, with 9 bases aligning to TRBD1. CDR1 is MDHEN, CDR2 SYDVKM, per germline. There are 16 residues in the CDR3. V shed 3 bases and J 5 bases; nucleotides not matched to a gene: 10. In DNA form, the CDR3 reads TGTGCCAGCAGTTTTCGGACAGGGGAATGGGGGACTGAAGCTTTCTTT. This gives the protein CASSFRTGEWGTEAFF. The full variable domain, rest sourced from reference TRBV28 and TRBJ1-1, is DVKVTQSSRYLVKRTGEKVFLECVQDMDHENMFWYRQDPGLGLRLIYFSYDVKMKEKGDIPEGYSVSREKKERFSLILESASTNQTSMYLCASSFRTGEWGTEAFFGQGTRLTVV.

The chain carries TRBV10-3 and TRBJ1-2; tentative D call: TRBD1 (5 bases). V gave up 6 bases and J gave up 4 bases, with 9 bases separating them. Looked up from germline, CDR1 is ENHRY and CDR2 is SYGVKD. The CDR3 is 12 residues long. This chain's CDR3 is CAIRIDSYGYTF. The DNA for the CDR3 is TGTGCCATCAGAATAGACAGCTATGGCTACACCTTC.

This clonotype was observed a few times. This sequence joins TRBV29-1 and TRBJ2-5, with TRBD2 matching over 11 bases. The CDR3 is made up of 16 amino acids. Germline V gene data show CDR1 as SQVTM and CDR2 as ANQGSEA. V gave up 3 bases and J gave up 0 bases; unmatched junction bases: 6. The CDR3 sequence is CSVDGTSGVYQETQYF. The CDR3 DNA reads as TGCAGCGTTGATGGGACTAGCGGTGTGTACCAAGAGACCCAGTACTTC.

This clonotype was seen more than once but under ten times. The gene calls are TRBV5-1 and TRBJ2-7, with TRBD1 identical over 9 bases. The CDR3 has 15 residues. Looked up from germline, CDR1 is SGHRS and CDR2 is YFSETQ. V shed 8 bases, J shed 5 bases, and the junction held 14 bases outside the gene matches. CDR3 in amino acids: CASSEGTGWNHEQYV. In nucleotides, the CDR3 is TGCGCCAGTTCGGAGGGGACAGGGTGGAACCACGAGCAGTACGTC.

V usage is TRBV20-1 and J usage is TRBJ1-5, with unresolved D. Trimming removed 0 bases at V and 4 bases at J, with 13 bases between. This CDR3 has 15 residues. Germline V gives CDR1 DFQATT, CDR2 SNEGSKA (reference sequence). As DNA, the CDR3 is TGCAGTGCTAGAGATGCGGAGGTCCTAAATCAGCCCCAGCATTTT. Its translation: CSARDAEVLNQPQHF.

This clonotype was recorded a few times. At one end the junction does not follow the germline gene, possibly because of a read error. The chain combines TRBV5-3 with TRBJ2-1; 8 nucleotides align to TRBD2. TRBV5-3 counts as an open reading frame of uncertain function. This CDR3 has 14 residues. The CDR3 DNA reads TGTGCCAGCAGCTACGGGGGGGCGGCCAATGAGCAGTTCTTC. The encoded protein is CASSYGGAANEQFF.

This clonotype was counted ten times or more. This chain links TRBV7-8 with TRBJ2-7; D is possibly TRBD1 (7 bases). Germline assignment: CDR1 SGHVS and CDR2 FQNEAQ. The CDR3 runs 13 residues. V was pared by 4 bases and J by 5 bases, with 12 bases between. CDR3 bases: TGTGCCAGCAGCTCCAGGGGGGAGAACGAGCAGTACGTC. Protein: CASSSRGENEQYV.

In this sample, this clonotype turned up a few times. Here the CDR3 DNA reads TGTGCCAGCAGTGTATTTGGGAGAGCAAATGAGCAGTTCTTC. Translated, it gives CASSVFGRANEQFF. The V and J genes are TRBV25-1 and TRBJ2-1, with D maybe TRBD2 (5 bases). The V gene's germline CDR1 is MGHDK and CDR2 SYGVNS. The CDR3 has 14 residues. V was pared by 4 bases and J by 7 bases, with 14 bases between.

This clonotype has ten or more counts. The chain carries TRBV7-9 and TRBJ1-2; D gene uncertain. The CDR3 contains 17 residues. Germline loops: CDR1 SEHNR, CDR2 FQNEAQ (reference sequence). The V gene lost 1 base and the J gene lost 3 bases, with 18 bases spanning the gap. CDR3 amino acids: CASSLDLAGNGDYGYTF. CDR3 coding DNA: TGTGCCAGCAGCTTAGATCTGGCTGGGAATGGGGACTATGGCTACACCTTC.

In its sample, this clonotype was seen a few times. The rearrangement joins TRBV27 to TRBJ1-1; a weak D match, TRBD1 (5 bases). There are 12 residues in the CDR3. Germline CDR1 MNHEY, CDR2 SMNVEV (reference sequence). The V and J ends lost 4 bases and 7 bases respectively, with 10 bases between them. The CDR3 spells CASSYGGSEAFF. Here the CDR3 DNA reads TGTGCCAGCAGTTATGGGGGTAGTGAAGCTTTCTTT.

The chain combines TRBV20-1 with TRBJ2-7; 8 bases line up with TRBD1. J gave up 4 bases and V 0 bases, and 5 bases lay outside the gene matches. This CDR3 is built from 14 residues. Germline values: CDR1 DFQATT, CDR2 SNEGSKA (reference sequence). CDR3 region: CSARDEQGVYEQYF. The CDR3 nucleotides read TGCAGTGCTAGAGACGAACAGGGGGTTTACGAGCAGTACTTC.

The chain uses TRBV15 and TRBJ2-2, with D possibly TRBD2 on 6 matching bases. CDR3 length: 13 amino acids. Germline V gene data show CDR1 as LNHNV and CDR2 as YYDKDF (reference sequence). V lost 3 bases to trimming and J lost 4 bases, with 6 bases between them. CDR3 sequence: CATSRTSTGELFF. The CDR3 DNA sequence: TGTGCCACCAGCAGGACTAGCACCGGGGAGCTGTTTTTT.

The rearrangement links TRBV6-8 to TRBJ1-2; 8 bases line up with TRBD1. Germline V gives CDR1 MNHGY, CDR2 SAAAGT. The CDR3 runs to 15 residues. The junction had 9 bases not matched to a gene; V was cut back by 6 bases and J by 3 bases. As DNA, the CDR3 is TGTGCCAGCAGCCGGACAGGGATTTTCGACTATGGCTACACCTTC. It encodes CASSRTGIFDYGYTF.

This clonotype was observed a handful of times. The V gene is TRBV6-2 or TRBV6-3, the J gene TRBJ2-3; no firm D call. Germline loops: CDR1 MNHEY, CDR2 SVGEGT. This CDR3 comprises 16 residues. Trimming took 2 bases from V and 2 from J, leaving 14 bases between them. CDR3 nucleotides: TGTGCCAGCAGTTACAAGCAACAGACCCTCACAGATACGCAGTATTTT. It codes for CASSYKQQTLTDTQYF.

Only one count was recorded for this clonotype. The junction and the germline gene differ at one end; a read error may be behind it. The genes are TRBV7-9 and TRBJ2-1, with D uncertain. Germline CDR1 reads SEHNR; CDR2 reads FQNEAQ (reference sequence). CDR3 length: 13 amino acids. The CDR3 region is CGSSARTGNEQFF. The CDR3 DNA sequence: TGTGGCAGCAGTGCCCGGACCGGGAATGAGCAGTTCTTC.

The CDR3 sequence is CASTILAGAQDTQYF. The CDR3 region has the DNA TGTGCCAGCACCATACTAGCGGGGGCCCAGGATACGCAGTATTTT. This chain joins TRBV6-2 or TRBV6-3 and TRBJ2-3; 11 nucleotides align to TRBD2. The length of the CDR3 is 15 residues. Looked up from germline, CDR1 is MNHEY and CDR2 is SVGEGT. V gave up 7 bases and J gave up 6 bases; unmatched junction bases: 9.

In its sample, this clonotype was seen a few times. V and J are TRBV28 and TRBJ2-7; 7 bases align to TRBD1. Looked up from germline, CDR1 is MDHEN and CDR2 is SYDVKM. V shed 6 bases, J shed 3 bases, and the junction held 5 bases outside the gene matches. The CDR3 is made up of 13 amino acids. The CDR3 DNA reads as TGTGCCAGCAGCCGGACAGGTATCTACGAGCAGTACGTC. Protein product: CASSRTGIYEQYV.

A note on this clonotype: A much larger clone is a single base away; this may be a read error. The chain links TRBV2 to TRBJ2-2; D unclear. The CDR3 runs 10 residues. From germline, CDR1 is SNHLY and CDR2 FYNNEI. V was pared by 7 bases and J by 7 bases, with 4 bases between. The CDR3 here is CASKVGELFF. Here the CDR3 DNA reads TGTGCCAGCAAGGTCGGGGAGCTGTTTTTT.

The rearrangement joins TRBV6-6 to TRBJ2-1; 9 bases match TRBD2. The V gene's germline CDR1 is MNHNY and CDR2 SVGAGI (reference sequence). Trimming at V came to 4 bases and at J to 4 bases, leaving 14 bases not matched to a gene. CDR3 size: 18 residues. The CDR3 DNA reads as TGTGCCAGCAGTTCCGAACAGTCTAGCGGGGATTCGTACAATGAGCAGTTCTTC. This sequence encodes CASSSEQSSGDSYNEQFF.

The rearrangement joins TRBV12-3 or TRBV12-4 to TRBJ2-5, with a weak D call TRBD1 (6 bases). The length of the CDR3 is 14 residues. V lost 5 bases to trimming and J lost 2 bases, with 12 bases between them. CDR3 sequence reads: CASSLRQEQETQYF. CDR3 in DNA: TGTGCCAGCAGTCTCAGACAGGAGCAAGAGACCCAGTACTTC.

This clonotype was seen repeatedly, ten times or more. The V call is TRBV20-1, the J call TRBJ2-1; D is possibly TRBD2 (6 bases). Germline values: CDR1 DFQATT, CDR2 SNEGSKA (reference sequence). Trimming removed 2 bases at V and 1 base at J, with 15 bases between. The CDR3 sequence is 16 residues long. CDR3 DNA sequence: TGCAGTGCTAGATCTTCCCTGGGGGGATCCTACAATGAGCAGTTCTTC. Translation: CSARSSLGGSYNEQFF.

V and J are TRBV14 and TRBJ1-2; D unresolved. There are 13 residues in the CDR3. Germline V gives CDR1 SGHDN, CDR2 FVKESK. V was pared by 3 bases and J by 2 bases, with 7 bases between. The CDR3 loop is CASSHGRNYGYTF. In nucleotides, the CDR3 is TGTGCCAGCAGCCACGGCAGGAACTATGGCTACACCTTC.

This clonotype appeared a few times. The chain links TRBV6-1 to TRBJ2-5; TRBD2 matches at 13 bases. The CDR3 covers 17 residues. CDR1 is MNHNS and CDR2 is SASEGT in the germline V gene. The V and J ends lost 4 bases and 5 bases, in that order; junction bases with no gene match: 10. The CDR3 bases are TGTGCCAGCAGTGCCCGACTAGCGGGGGGCCCAGGGGAGACCCAGTACTTC. This translates into CASSARLAGGPGETQYF.